The rows below give T cell receptor beta chains drawn from one sample of a study of CD8+ T cells in alopecia areata. TCRdb's copy holds only in-frame clones and misses some; the assay was immunoSEQ multiplex PCR. Seen here are 180,000 or so clones, less than 70% observed once, and the top ten hold 10% to 14%. Sequenced material: CD8+ T cells sorted from blood, taken at week 24, from a patient treated with tofacitinib. The receptors here all came from a human donor with alopecia areata. The CDR3 runs from the conserved cysteine through the conserved F or W. A D gene is named only where the DNA matches it firmly. Not all rows give a size; the values are once, few, many and, for expanded clones, a class.

TRBV5-1	-	TRBJ1-3	-	TGCGCCAGCAGCTTAATATTGCAGAGCTCTGGAAACACCATATATTTT	CASSLILQSSGNTIYF
TRBV30	-	TRBJ2-7	-	TGTGCCTGGACCCACGGGGGTACCTACGAGCAGTACTTC	CAWTHGGTYEQYF
TRBV27	few	TRBJ2-7	-	TGTGCCAGCAGTTTAGGGGTAAGGACCCCCTACGAGCAGTACTTC	CASSLGVRTPYEQYF
TRBV29-1	-	TRBJ1-2	-	TGCAGCGTTGAGGTTTTGGGCAGGGAAAATGGCTACACCTTC	CSVEVLGRENGYTF
TRBV19	-	TRBJ2-1	-	TGTGCCAGTAGTATAGTTTGGAGCTCCTACAATGAGCAGTTCTTC	CASSIVWSSYNEQFF
TRBV5-1	-	TRBJ1-1	-	TGCGCCAGTAGTCTTGAGGGTATGAACACTGAAGCTTTCTTT	CASSLEGMNTEAFF
TRBV9	few	TRBJ2-7	TRBD1	TGTGCCAGCAACCCAGGACAGGGGGGCGAGCAGTACTTC	CASNPGQGGEQYF
TRBV15	-	TRBJ2-2	-	TGTGCCACCAGCATCAGGGCGAACACCGGGGAGCTGTTTTTT	CATSIRANTGELFF
TRBV9	-	TRBJ1-1	-	TGTGCCAGCAGCTTAGACGGGAACACTGAAGCTTTCTTT	CASSLDGNTEAFF
TRBV28	-	TRBJ2-5	TRBD1	TGTGCCAGCAGTTCGGACAGGGAAGAGACCCAGTACTTC	CASSSDREETQYF
TRBV7-3	-	TRBJ2-1	-	TGTGCCAGCAGCCCGACGGGTCCGGGGGTCGCACCCTCCTACAATGAGCAGTTCTTC	CASSPTGPGVAPSYNEQFF
TRBV29-1	-	TRBJ2-1	-	TGCAGCGTTGAGACTAGATCTGACTACAATGAGCAGTTCTTC	CSVETRSDYNEQFF
TRBV15	-	TRBJ1-1	-	TGTGCCACCAGCGGGGGCTTCGGGGACACTGAAGCTTTCTTT	CATSGGFGDTEAFF
TRBV13	-	TRBJ2-2	-	TGTGCCAGCAGCTTAGGCCGCGGGGAGCTGTTTTTT	CASSLGRGELFF
TRBV11-2	-	TRBJ2-5	TRBD1	TGTGCCAGCCTCTGGGACAGGGGGGAGACCCAGTACTTC	CASLWDRGETQYF
TRBV27	-	TRBJ1-2	-	TGTGCCAGCACAAACGGGACATCCTTCTATGGCTACACCTTC	CASTNGTSFYGYTF
TRBV19	few	TRBJ1-1	-	TGTGCCAGTAGCCCAGCCACACCCGTGAACACTGAAGCTTTCTTT	CASSPATPVNTEAFF
TRBV19	-	TRBJ1-2	TRBD1	TGTGCCAGTAGTCCAGGACAGGGCGACTATGGCTACACCTTC	CASSPGQGDYGYTF
TRBV12-5	-	TRBJ1-5	-	TGTGCTAGTGGCCGGGGCGATTCGAGCAATCAGCCCCAGCATTTT	CASGRGDSSNQPQHF
TRBV27	-	TRBJ1-2	-	TGTGCAGTCGGGTTGTTGGACGGTTCGGATGGCTACACCTTC	CAVGLLDGSDGYTF
TRBV30	-	TRBJ1-2	-	TGTGCCTGGACGATCGGGGACGGGTTTGCTGGCTACACCTTC	CAWTIGDGFAGYTF
TRBV4-1	-	TRBJ1-1	-	TGCGCCAGCAGCCAAGTCCCGACAGGTTTGAACACTGAAGCTTTCTTT	CASSQVPTGLNTEAFF
TRBV7-9	-	TRBJ2-3	-	TGTGCCAGCAGCTTAGGGCTACCAGATACGCAGTATTTT	CASSLGLPDTQYF
TRBV9	-	TRBJ1-2	-	TGTGCCAGCAGCGGGGTAGACAGGACCTACTATGGCTACACCTTC	CASSGVDRTYYGYTF
TRBV30	-	TRBJ2-3	TRBD2	TGTGCCTGGAGTGTAGGAGCGGGGGCATTCACAGATACGCAGTATTTT	CAWSVGAGAFTDTQYF
TRBV6-1	-	TRBJ1-1	-	TGTGCCAGCAGTGAAGCGAGGGTAGAAGCTTTCTTT	CASSEARVEAFF
TRBV4-3	-	TRBJ2-7	-	TGCGCCAGCAGCCAAGATAAGGGCGCTGGCTACGAGCAGTACTTC	CASSQDKGAGYEQYF
TRBV7-2	few	TRBJ2-3	TRBD2	TGTGCCAGCAGCTCTAGCGGGGGAGGCACAGATACGCAGTATTTT	CASSSSGGGTDTQYF
TRBV30	-	TRBJ1-1	-	TGTGCCTGGGACACTGGGGACACTGAAGCTTTCTTT	CAWDTGDTEAFF
TRBV5-1	-	TRBJ1-1	-	TGCGCCAGCAGCTTGGGGGGTGAAGCTTTCTTT	CASSLGGEAFF
TRBV7-2	few	TRBJ1-6	-	TGTGCCAGCAGCTTAGAAGGACAAAATTCACCCCTCCACTTT	CASSLEGQNSPLHF
TRBV6-1	-	TRBJ2-7	-	TGTGCCAGCAGTGAAGGTCTGACAGGGACTTACGAGCAGTACTTC	CASSEGLTGTYEQYF
TRBV2	-	TRBJ2-7	TRBD1	TGTGCCAGCAGCCCCGGGACAGGTCCCTACGAGCAGTACTTC	CASSPGTGPYEQYF
TRBV11-2	-	TRBJ1-1	-	TGTGCCAGCAGCTTAGGTCTTGGGATGAACACTGAAGCTTTCTTT	CASSLGLGMNTEAFF
TRBV7-9	-	TRBJ2-3	TRBD2	TGTGCCAGCAGTGGTAGCGGGGGGGCAACAGATACGCAGTATTTT	CASSGSGGATDTQYF
TRBV7-8	-	TRBJ2-3	TRBD2	TGTGCCAGCAGCGCCCGACTAGCGGGGGATAGCACAGATACGCAGTATTTT	CASSARLAGDSTDTQYF
TRBV27	-	TRBJ2-7	TRBD2	TGTGCCAGCAGTGGTAGTAGCGGGGCCCACGAGCAGTACTTC	CASSGSSGAHEQYF
TRBV7-9	few	TRBJ2-7	TRBD1	TGTGCCAGCAGCTTTACGGTAGGGGGCTTGACCGATCCCTACGAGCAGTACTTC	CASSFTVGGLTDPYEQYF
TRBV11-2	-	TRBJ2-6	-	TGTGCCAGCAGTATCAATTGGGGGCTGATCTCTGGGGCCAACGTCCTGACTTTC	CASSINWGLISGANVLTF
TRBV4-3	few	TRBJ1-1	-	TGCGCCAGCAGCCTTCTAGAAGGGAACACTGAAGCTTTCTTT	CASSLLEGNTEAFF
TRBV6-5	-	TRBJ2-2	TRBD1	TGTGCCAGCAGTTACTCGACAGGGGAGGCCGGGGAGCTGTTTTTT	CASSYSTGEAGELFF
TRBV7-9	few	TRBJ1-4	-	TGTGCCAGCAGCTTAGGACCCCAAGGGAAACTGTTTTTT	CASSLGPQGKLFF
TRBV29-1	-	TRBJ2-2	TRBD2	TGCAGCGTTGTAGCGGGGGGGCTAGCCGGGGAGCTGTTTTTT	CSVVAGGLAGELFF
TRBV27	few	TRBJ2-1	-	TGTGCCAGCAGTCCTGTAGCGGATACCTACAATGAGCAGTTCTTC	CASSPVADTYNEQFF
TRBV13	few	TRBJ1-5	-	TGTGCCAGCAGCTTAAGGGGGCAGCCCCAGCATTTT	CASSLRGQPQHF
TRBV7-8	few	TRBJ2-3	-	TGTGCCAGCGGGGGGAACAGCACAGATACGCAGTATTTT	CASGGNSTDTQYF
TRBV6-5	-	TRBJ2-5	-	TGTGCCAGCAGTGGGACGGGGCAAGAGACCCAGTACTTC	CASSGTGQETQYF
TRBV4-3	-	TRBJ2-7	-	TGCGCCAGCAGCCAAGCATCATTGGGGGCTAACGAGCAGTACTTC	CASSQASLGANEQYF
TRBV29-1	few	TRBJ1-2	-	TGCAGCGTTGGGGAGACCCGGGGCTACACCTTC	CSVGETRGYTF
TRBV4-1	-	TRBJ2-7	-	TGCGCCAGCGGGGACACCCGCTACGAGCAGTACTTC	CASGDTRYEQYF
TRBV29-1	-	TRBJ2-7	-	TGCAGCGTTGAAGAAAAGGTCGCCCAGGGCTACGAGCAGTACTTC	CSVEEKVAQGYEQYF
TRBV7-9	-	TRBJ2-3	-	TGTGCCAGCGGACCAGATACGCAGTATTTT	CASGPDTQYF
TRBV4-3	-	TRBJ2-4	-	TGCGCCAGCAGCCCGGCTCCTGAACAGGGAAACATTCAGTACTTC	CASSPAPEQGNIQYF
TRBV10-2	-	TRBJ1-1	-	TGCGCCAGCAGTGAGTCGATAGGTAGGAGAACTGAAGCTTTCTTT	CASSESIGRRTEAFF
TRBV2	few	TRBJ1-2	-	TGTGCCAGCCCCGGGGGGCAAGGCTACACCTTC	CASPGGQGYTF
TRBV6-5	-	TRBJ1-2	TRBD1	TGTGCCAGCAGTTACAACAGGGGGCTTCGGGATGATGGCTACACCTTC	CASSYNRGLRDDGYTF
TRBV5-1	-	TRBJ2-5	TRBD1	TGCGCCAGCAGCCTCGACAGGGGCCCAGGAGAGACCCAGTACTTC	CASSLDRGPGETQYF
TRBV7-9	-	TRBJ2-1	TRBD1	TGTGCCAGCACCGAGGGACAGGGAGTTATCAATGAGCAGTTCTTC	CASTEGQGVINEQFF
TRBV30	few	TRBJ2-1	TRBD1	TGTGCCTACCGGACAGGGGTCGGCTACAATGAGCAGTTCTTC	CAYRTGVGYNEQFF
TRBV19	-	TRBJ1-1	TRBD1	TGTGCCAGTAGTATAGATCCAGGGGGTAGCACTGAAGCTTTCTTT	CASSIDPGGSTEAFF